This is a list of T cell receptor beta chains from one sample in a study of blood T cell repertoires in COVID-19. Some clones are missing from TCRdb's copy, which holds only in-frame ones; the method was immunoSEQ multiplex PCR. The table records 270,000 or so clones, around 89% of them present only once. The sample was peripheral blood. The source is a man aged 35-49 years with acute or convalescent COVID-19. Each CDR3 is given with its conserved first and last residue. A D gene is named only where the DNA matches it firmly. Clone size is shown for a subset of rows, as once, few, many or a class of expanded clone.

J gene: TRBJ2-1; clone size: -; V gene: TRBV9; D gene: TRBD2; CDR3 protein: CASSLGLAGGRSYNEQFF; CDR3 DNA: TGTGCCAGCAGCCTCGGACTAGCGGGGGGCCGCTCCTACAATGAGCAGTTCTTC
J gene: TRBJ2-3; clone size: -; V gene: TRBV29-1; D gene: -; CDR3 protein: CSSGVVRGRTDTQYF; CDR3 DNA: TGCAGCTCGGGCGTGGTCCGAGGTAGGACAGATACGCAGTATTTT
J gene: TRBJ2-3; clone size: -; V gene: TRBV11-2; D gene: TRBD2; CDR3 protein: CASSLELAGGPGTDTQYF; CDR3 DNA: TGTGCCAGCAGCTTAGAGCTAGCGGGGGGGCCGGGCACAGATACGCAGTATTTT
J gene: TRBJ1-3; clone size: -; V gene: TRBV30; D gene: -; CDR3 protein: CAWSAARGGGNTIYF; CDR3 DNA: TGTGCCTGGAGTGCCGCCCGGGGTGGCGGAAACACCATATATTTT
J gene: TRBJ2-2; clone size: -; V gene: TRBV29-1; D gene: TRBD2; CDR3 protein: CSVGNSGGTNTGELFF; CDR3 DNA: TGCAGCGTTGGCAATAGCGGGGGGACTAACACCGGGGAGCTGTTTTTT
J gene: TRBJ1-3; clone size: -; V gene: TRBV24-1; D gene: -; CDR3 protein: CATSDLPPGEGESSGNTIYF; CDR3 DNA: TGTGCCACCAGTGATTTACCCCCCGGTGAGGGCGAGAGCTCTGGAAACACCATATATTTT
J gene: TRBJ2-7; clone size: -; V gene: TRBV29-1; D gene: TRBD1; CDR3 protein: CSVYGQGTEQYF; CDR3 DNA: TGCAGCGTTTACGGACAGGGTACCGAGCAGTACTTC
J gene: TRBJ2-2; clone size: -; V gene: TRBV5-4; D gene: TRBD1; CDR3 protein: CASTRDRVDTGELFF; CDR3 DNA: TGTGCCAGCACCCGGGACAGGGTGGACACCGGGGAGCTGTTTTTT
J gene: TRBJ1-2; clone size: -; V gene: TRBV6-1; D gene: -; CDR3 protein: CASTTGYYGYTF; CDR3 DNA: TGTGCCAGCACCACAGGGTACTATGGCTACACCTTC
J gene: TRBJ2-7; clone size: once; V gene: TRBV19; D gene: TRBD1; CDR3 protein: CASSGWDRGTYEQYF; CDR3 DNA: TGTGCCAGTAGTGGGTGGGACAGGGGAACCTACGAGCAGTACTTC
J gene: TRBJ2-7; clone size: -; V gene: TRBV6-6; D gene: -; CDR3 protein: CASSYSGGQIYEQYF; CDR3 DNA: TGTGCCAGCAGTTACTCCGGGGGACAGATCTACGAGCAGTACTTC
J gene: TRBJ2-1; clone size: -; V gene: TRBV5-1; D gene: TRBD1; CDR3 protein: CASSPGTAPINEQFF; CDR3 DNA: TGCGCCAGCAGCCCCGGGACAGCTCCGATCAATGAGCAGTTCTTC
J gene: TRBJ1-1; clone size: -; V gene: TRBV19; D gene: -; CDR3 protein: CASSIDEVSNTEAFF; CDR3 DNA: TGTGCCAGTAGTATAGATGAGGTGTCGAACACTGAAGCTTTCTTT
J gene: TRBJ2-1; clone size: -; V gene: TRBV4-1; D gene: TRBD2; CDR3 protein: CASSQDPRGGETYNEQFF; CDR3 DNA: TGCGCCAGCAGCCAAGATCCCCGGGGGGGGGAAACCTACAATGAGCAGTTCTTC